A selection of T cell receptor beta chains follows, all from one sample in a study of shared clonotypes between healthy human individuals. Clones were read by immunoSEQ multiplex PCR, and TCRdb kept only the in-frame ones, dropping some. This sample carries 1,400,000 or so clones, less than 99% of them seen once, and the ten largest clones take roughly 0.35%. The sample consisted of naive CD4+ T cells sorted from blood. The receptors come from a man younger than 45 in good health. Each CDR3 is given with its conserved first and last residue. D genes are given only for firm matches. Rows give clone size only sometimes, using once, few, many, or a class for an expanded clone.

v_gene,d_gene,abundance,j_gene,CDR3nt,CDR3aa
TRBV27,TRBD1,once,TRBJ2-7,TGTGCCAGCAGTTTTCTCGGACAGGGTTACGAGCAGTACTTC,CASSFLGQGYEQYF
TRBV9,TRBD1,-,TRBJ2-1,TGTGCCAGCAGCGTAGTTGTGGGACAGGGATACAATGAGCAGTTCTTC,CASSVVVGQGYNEQFF
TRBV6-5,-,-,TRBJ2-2,TGTGCCAGCAGTTACCGGAGACTCTCGAACACCGGGGAGCTGTTTTTT,CASSYRRLSNTGELFF
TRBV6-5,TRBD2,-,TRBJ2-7,TGTGCCAGCAGTTACGCATCTAGCGGCCTCTCCTACGAGCAGTACTTC,CASSYASSGLSYEQYF
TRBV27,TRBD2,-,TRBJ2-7,TGTGCCAGCAGTTTATCGGGACTAGCGGGAGATAGCGGGAGCCTCTACGAGCAGTACTTC,CASSLSGLAGDSGSLYEQYF
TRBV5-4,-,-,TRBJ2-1,TGTGCCAGCAGCTTTAGCCCGGGAGCCGCCTACAATGAGCAGTTCTTC,CASSFSPGAAYNEQFF
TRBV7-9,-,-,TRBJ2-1,TGTGCCACCGACCCGGGCTCTGACAATGAGCAGTTCTTC,CATDPGSDNEQFF
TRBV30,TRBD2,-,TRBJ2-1,TGTGCCTGGAGTCCCATAGGGACTAGCGGGTTGGTTGAGCAGTTCTTC,CAWSPIGTSGLVEQFF
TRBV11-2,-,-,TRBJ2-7,TGTGCCAGCAGCGAGGTCCCCTACGAGCAGTACTTC,CASSEVPYEQYF
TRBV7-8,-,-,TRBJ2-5,TGTGCCAGCAGCTTATTAGGGGCCGAGACCCAGTACTTC,CASSLLGAETQYF
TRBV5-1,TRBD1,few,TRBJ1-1,TGCGCCAGCAGCTTGGGGACAGGGGGGACTGAAGCTTTCTTT,CASSLGTGGTEAFF
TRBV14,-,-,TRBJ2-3,TGTGCCAGCAGCCACCAGACAGGAACCAGCACAGATACGCAGTATTTT,CASSHQTGTSTDTQYF
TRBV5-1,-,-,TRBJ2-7,TGCGCCAGCAGCCTTTCTCTAGCCTACGAGCAGTACTTC,CASSLSLAYEQYF
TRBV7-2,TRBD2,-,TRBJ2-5,TGTGCCAGCAACATTGGACTAGCGGGAAAGGGAGAGACCCAGTACTTC,CASNIGLAGKGETQYF
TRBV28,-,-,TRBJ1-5,TGTGCCAGCAGTTACCTACAGGGATCCTATAATCAGCCCCAGCATTTT,CASSYLQGSYNQPQHF
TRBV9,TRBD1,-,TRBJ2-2,TGTGCCAGCAGCTCCCGGGACAGGTTTTTAAGGGGCGGGGAGCTGTTTTTT,CASSSRDRFLRGGELFF
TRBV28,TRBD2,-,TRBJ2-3,TGTGCCAGCAGTTTAGCTAGCGGGAATTCAGATACGCAGTATTTT,CASSLASGNSDTQYF
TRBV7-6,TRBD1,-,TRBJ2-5,TGTGCCAGCAGCTTGAAATCGGGACAGGGGCGGTATGAGACCCAGTACTTC,CASSLKSGQGRYETQYF
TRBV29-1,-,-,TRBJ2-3,TGCAGCGCCCGTTGGGCCAGCACAGATACGCAGTATTTT,CSARWASTDTQYF
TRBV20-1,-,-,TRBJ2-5,TGCATGGTCAGGCGGCAAGAGACCCAGTACTTC,CMVRRQETQYF
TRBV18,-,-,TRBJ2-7,TGTGCCAGCTCACCGTACGAGGGTACCAACGAGCAGTACTTC,CASSPYEGTNEQYF
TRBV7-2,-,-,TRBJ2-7,TGTGCCAGCAGAACCCACCCGACCAGCACCTACGAGCAGTACTTC,CASRTHPTSTYEQYF
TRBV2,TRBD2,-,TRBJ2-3,TGTGCCAGCAGGAAACTAGCGGGGGGGAGCACAGATACGCAGTATTTT,CASRKLAGGSTDTQYF